This T cell receptor (beta chain) was sequenced for a study of shared clonotypes between healthy human individuals (dated by TCRdb to 2020 to 2022). Study-level background: Two women and a few men aged 18 to 49 years were included in the cohort. Per donor, three plates each were used for CD4 naive and CD4 memory, two for CD8 naive, and one for CD8 memory. The study deeply sequenced blood TCR repertoires of five healthy adults to estimate repertoire size and the extent of clonotype sharing between individuals. Different laboratories and diverse techniques were used to prepare libraries and sequence TCR repertoires, to increase sequencing depth and limit assay-specific biases. Each donor's leukapheresis produced roughly between roughly 0.9 and 9 billion PBMCs. Beyond this particular receptor, the publication reports: Naive subsets generally had larger estimated clonotype richness than memory subsets did. Pairwise subsampling indicated that sequencing depth was expected to affect the degree of clonotype sharing among donors. The small number of donors limited the genetic and exposure-history diversity represented. Higher generation probabilities were observed for clonotypes shared by all four sorted-subset donors than for non-shared clonotypes. Sampling was limited to blood, and TCR repertoires in tissue likely differ from TCR repertoires in blood. Incomplete sequencing was indicated by rarefaction of sorted-subset datasets, despite the large sequencing depth. Sharing across a few donors was observed for about 5% of naive CD4, less than 4% of naive CD8, about 2.3% of memory CD4, and around 0.44% of memory CD8 clonotypes.

The germline V gene (reference sequence) provides CDR1 MNHEY and CDR2 SMNVEV. From the cysteine through the phenylalanine, the CDR3 covers 14 amino acids. The CDR3 DNA has 42 bases and is translated from base 1. V trim: 8 bases; J trim: 6 bases; unmatched bases: 7. Regarding this clone: The antigen it binds to is not known. Qualities for individual bases were not recorded, and no much larger clone is one base off.

Using the deep immunoSEQ assay, multiplex PCR amplified TCR CDR3 regions from genomic DNA. Extracted genomic DNA from each cell subset was spread evenly across all wells of several immunoSEQ 96-well plates, with each plate serving as a replicate. For sorted subsets, each replicate PCR was loaded with roughly 190 ng genomic DNA, equivalent to 32,000 or so T cell genomes. The purified libraries were quantified using a Qubit 3.0 fluorometer, sized with a Bioanalyzer 2100, and then quantified again using the KAPA Library Quantification kit. A separate single-read 150-cycle Illumina NextSeq 550 flow cell was used to sequence each immunoSEQ 96-well plate. On the authors' methods: The immunoSEQ output contained only junctional sequences without quality scores, so filtering could not match that applied to full-length reads. To assign V/J genes and CDR3, sequences were annotated using PyIR, a Python wrapper for IgBLAST v1.9, with IMGT germline references. Reads were filtered out if the reads had weak V/J assignments (E-value above 1e-6), no CDR3, stop codons, out-of-frame junctions, or ambiguous translated residues. A V3J clonotype was defined by an identical inferred V gene, J gene, and CDR3 amino acid sequence. Percentage overlap between repertoires was computed as shared unique clonotypes divided by the size of the smaller repertoire. Three approaches were used to assess repertoire richness: RTK rarefaction, the Chao1 estimator, and Recon v2.1 estimates of unobserved clonotypes. OLGA was used to compute generation probabilities for all TCRbeta clonotypes that the gDNA method yielded from four donors. Here the immuneACCESS table is served through TCRdb, limited to in-frame sequences with V and J called. Missing clones are a known gap in these copies; in checked studies unresolved V genes cover under half, and the rest lacks a known reason. V and J calls plus clone size are reproduced from that table; the DNA served to infer D and trimming. This sample has more than 600,000 clones in its table, and 92% of those were observed once. 24% of the sample is in the top ten clones.

For the CD8 naive samples, CD45RO-negative cells were positively selected for CCR7, yielding a CD45RA+CCR7+ population from which TemRA cells were excluded. Donors were healthy HIV-negative adults with no recently reported acute infections or vaccinations. Only Caucasian adults living in Nashville, Tennessee, USA were represented among the donors. After blood collection by leukapheresis, PBMCs were isolated using Ficoll-Histopaque density gradient centrifugation and then cryopreserved in the vapor phase of liquid nitrogen. Analytical flow cytometry was used to check the purity and quantity of every magnetically sorted T cell population. Genomic DNA was isolated from every sorted fraction and measured by UV absorbance on a Nanodrop 2000c.

The clonotype originates from a man younger than 45 in good health. Here the chain combines TRBV27 and TRBJ2-1; 10 bases in between match TRBD1. Sequencing used naive CD8+ T cells sorted from blood. The intended sense of this specimen's cell subset or site label: CD45RA+CCR7+. The CDR3 protein is CASSRDRGGNEQFF. The DNA is TGTGCCAGCTCCCGGGACAGGGGAGGCAATGAGCAGTTCTTC.